Listed here are 5 T cell receptor beta chains from one sample, sequenced in a study of cytomegalovirus exposure and HLA in healthy donors. 13 Jbeta primers and 60 Vbeta primers were used for the PCR. Sequencing was performed with immunoSEQ multiplex PCR; in TCRdb, only in-frame clones are kept and a portion is missing. Here the sample spans around 130,000 clones, approximately 8.8% being singletons. The sequenced sample consisted of PBMCs. The receptor set was obtained from a man between 35 and 55 years old in good health and CMV-seronegative.

The rearrangement uses TRBV7-2 and TRBJ2-7; 12 bases are a match to TRBD2. The CDR3 has 14 residues. Per germline, CDR1 SGHTA and CDR2 FQGNSA. V lost 5 bases, J lost 4 bases, and 3 bases stayed unmatched. CDR3 sequence: CASSPTSGGYEQYF. For the CDR3, the DNA is TGTGCCAGCAGCCCCACTAGCGGGGGGTACGAGCAGTACTTC.

The chain joins TRBV29-1 to TRBJ2-3; unclear D gene. The ends were cut back, 6 bases at V and 2 bases at J, with 9 bases in the middle. This CDR3 has 12 residues. From germline, CDR1 is SQVTM and CDR2 ANQGSEA. CDR3 in DNA: TGCAGCGTCTGGGCTACCACAGATACGCAGTATTTT. Amino acids: CSVWATTDTQYF.

As DNA, the CDR3 is TGCAGCGTTGTTCCGGGTAGCGGGTTTTCCTACGAGCAGTACTTC. It yields the protein CSVVPGSGFSYEQYF. The genes are TRBV29-1 and TRBJ2-7; 7 bases agree with TRBD2. Germline CDR1 reads SQVTM; CDR2 reads ANQGSEA. The CDR3 extends over 15 amino acids. Germline trimming cut 4 bases from V and 1 base from J; bases unmatched to any gene: 10.

This clone was found a few times. The same CDR3 also results from other DNA sequences found in this sample. CDR3 protein: CASSPGGGYEQYF. As DNA, the CDR3 is TGTGCCAGCAGCCCTGGGGGGGGCTACGAGCAGTACTTC. The gene calls are TRBV9 and TRBJ2-7; 7 bases are shared with TRBD2. The CDR3 covers 13 residues. Trimming removed 4 bases from V and 3 bases from J; junction bases left unmatched: 4. The germline CDR1 and CDR2 sequences are SGDLS and YYNGEE.

CDR3 nucleotides: TGTGCCAGCAGCTTTTCCAGTCAAGAGACCCAGTACTTC. It yields the protein CASSFSSQETQYF. The chain employs TRBV11-3 and TRBJ2-5, with D uncertain. The germline CDR1 and CDR2 sequences are SGHNT and YENEEA. Trimming took off 3 bases at V and 2 bases at J, with 7 bases between the two ends. This CDR3 is built from 13 residues. The full variable domain, its missing parts supplied by reference TRBV11-3 and TRBJ2-5, is EAGVVQSPRYKIIEKKQPVAFWCNPISGHNTLYWYLQNLGQGPELLIRYENEEAVDDSQLPKDRFSAERLKGVDSTLKIQPAELGDSAVYLCASSFSSQETQYFGPGTRLLVL.